Each of the 30 T cell receptor beta chains below was sequenced from the same sample in a study of shared clonotypes between healthy human individuals. Sequencing was performed with immunoSEQ multiplex PCR; in TCRdb, only in-frame clones are kept and a portion is missing. The sample lists approximately 2.3 million clones; over 90% were seen once. Sequencing was done on a sample of naive CD4+ T cells from PBMCs. Subset noted: CD45RA+ positively selected. Receptor source: a man between 18 and 29 years old in good health. Some clones in this sample may be carry-over from other donors' samples.

V and J are TRBV12-5 and TRBJ2-2; tentative D call: TRBD1 (6 bases). The CDR3 spans 15 residues. Germline V gene lookup returns CDR1 LGHNT and CDR2 FRNRAP. The V gene lost 6 bases and the J gene lost 0 bases, with 11 bases spanning the gap. CDR3 in DNA: TGTGCTAGTGGGCAGGGACAATCGAACACCGGGGAGCTGTTTTTT. Protein: CASGQGQSNTGELFF.

The chain joins TRBV18 to TRBJ1-2; TRBD1 might be the D (6 bases). Germline V gene lookup returns CDR1 KGHSH and CDR2 LQKENI. V was trimmed by 3 bases and J by 7 bases, leaving 9 bases between them. The CDR3 length is 12 residues. The CDR3 region is CASSPQGSGYTF. The DNA of the CDR3 is TGTGCCAGCTCACCGCAGGGGAGTGGCTACACCTTC.

The rearrangement joins TRBV7-7 to TRBJ2-5; 7 nucleotides match TRBD2. CDR1 and CDR2 from the germline V gene are SSHAT and FNYEAQ (reference sequence). This CDR3 is built from 15 residues. With V trimmed by 5 bases and J by 5 bases, 11 bases remained unmatched. In DNA form, the CDR3 reads TGTGCCAGCAGCATTACCCACGGGGGGAGGGAGACCCAGTACTTC. This gives the protein CASSITHGGRETQYF.

V is TRBV2 and J is TRBJ2-2; tentatively, D is TRBD1 (6 bases). V lost 10 bases to trimming and J lost 4 bases, with 13 bases between them. CDR3 length equals 13 residues. Germline V gives CDR1 SNHLY, CDR2 FYNNEI. The CDR3 protein is CATSPDSTGELFF. In DNA, the CDR3 is TGTGCCACTTCACCGGACAGCACCGGGGAGCTGTTTTTT.

This chain links TRBV7-6 with TRBJ2-7; TRBD1 agrees at 9 bases. Germline V gene lookup returns CDR1 SGHVS and CDR2 FNYEAQ. After removal of 0 bases from V and 4 bases from J, the junction contained 22 bases not matched to a gene. The CDR3 contains 21 residues. The CDR3 nucleotides are TGTGCCAGCAGCTTAGCGCTTGCTGGGACAGGGAAACTTACCGGTCTGTACGAGCAGTACTTC. It is translated as CASSLALAGTGKLTGLYEQYF.

The chain combines TRBV28 with TRBJ2-5; 7 bases match TRBD1. Germline CDR1 reads MDHEN; CDR2 reads SYDVKM. The CDR3 consists of 14 residues. The junction had 4 bases not matched to a gene; V was cut back by 2 bases and J by 4 bases. The CDR3 nucleotides read TGTGCCAGCAGTTTACCGCAGGGGGTAGAGACCCAGTACTTC. This translates into CASSLPQGVETQYF. The variable domain in full, with the rest retrieved from reference TRBV28 and TRBJ2-5, is DVKVTQSSRYLVKRTGEKVFLECVQDMDHENMFWYRQDPGLGLRLIYFSYDVKMKEKGDIPEGYSVSREKKERFSLILESASTNQTSMYLCASSLPQGVETQYFGPGTRLLVL.

V usage is TRBV11-2 and J usage is TRBJ1-1; tentative D call: TRBD1 (5 bases). The V end lost 3 bases, the J end lost 5 bases, and 10 bases lay between the germline ends. The germline V gene encodes CDR1 SGHAT and CDR2 FQNNGV. The CDR3 sequence is 13 residues long. In DNA form, the CDR3 reads TGTGCCAGCAGCTTGGGGGGACGGACTGAAGCTTTCTTT. Protein sequence: CASSLGGRTEAFF.

This rearrangement joins TRBV15 to TRBJ2-1; TRBD2 matches at 9 bases. Germline CDR1 is LNHNV and CDR2 is YYDKDF (reference sequence). The CDR3 spans 18 residues. The V gene end was trimmed by 3 bases and the J gene end by 5 bases; junction bases not matched to a gene: 14. The CDR3 loop is CATSRRSRRVAGDNEQFF. In DNA form, the CDR3 reads TGTGCCACCAGCAGGCGCTCCAGGAGGGTAGCGGGAGACAATGAGCAGTTCTTC.

The rearrangement links TRBV11-2 to TRBJ2-4; D unresolved. The CDR3 has 14 amino acids. V gave up 5 bases and J gave up 6 bases, with 14 bases separating them. CDR1 is SGHAT, CDR2 FQNNGV, per germline. CDR3 bases: TGTGCCAGCAGCGATCGGGCCTCAGGAAACATTCAGTACTTC. It yields the protein CASSDRASGNIQYF.

The gene calls are TRBV9 and TRBJ2-5, with 9 bases lining up with TRBD2. Germline values: CDR1 SGDLS, CDR2 YYNGEE. The CDR3 runs 17 residues. J was trimmed by 4 bases and V by 1 base; bases with no gene match: 11. Here the CDR3 reads CASSVRQGAGGGETQYF. CDR3 DNA: TGTGCCAGCAGCGTACGACAGGGAGCGGGAGGAGGAGAGACCCAGTACTTC.

The chain joins TRBV9 to TRBJ2-1; D gene ambiguous. Germline CDR1 is SGDLS and CDR2 is YYNGEE. V shed 0 bases and J shed 2 bases, with 9 bases lying between them. The CDR3 runs 15 residues. The CDR3 loop is CASSVEGRAYNEQFF. The CDR3 coding sequence is TGTGCCAGCAGCGTAGAGGGCCGGGCCTACAATGAGCAGTTCTTC.

The sample holds one count of this clone. The same CDR3 also results from other DNA sequences found in this sample. The V and J genes are TRBV7-2 and TRBJ1-1, with unresolved D. CDR1 and CDR2 from the germline V gene are SGHTA and FQGNSA. The CDR3 runs to 14 residues. The ends were cut back, 5 bases at V and 2 bases at J, with 12 bases in the middle. The DNA for the CDR3 is TGTGCCAGCAGCCTAGGGCGGGTAAACACTGAAGCTTTCTTT. It translates to CASSLGRVNTEAFF.

The rearrangement joins TRBV28 to TRBJ2-1; D ambiguous. The ends were cut back, 7 bases at V and 6 bases at J, with 10 bases in the middle. CDR1 is MDHEN, CDR2 SYDVKM, per germline. The CDR3 covers 12 residues. CDR3 amino acids: CASNSLVNEQFF. CDR3 DNA sequence: TGTGCCAGCAACTCTCTAGTCAATGAGCAGTTCTTC.

The count of this clone is one. CDR3 sequence: CASSPGLPTQYF. DNA of the CDR3: TGTGCCAGCAGCCCGGGACTCCCTACGCAGTATTTT. V is TRBV7-2 and J is TRBJ2-3; maybe TRBD2 (6 bases). V was shortened by 5 bases and J by 8 bases, with 11 bases between the two germline ends. The V gene's germline CDR1 is SGHTA and CDR2 FQGNSA. The CDR3 loop spans 12 amino acids.

CDR3 amino acids: CASSLSWRPMNTEAFF. In DNA, the CDR3 is TGTGCCAGCAGTTTATCATGGAGACCTATGAACACTGAAGCTTTCTTT. The genes are TRBV27 and TRBJ1-1; D gene uncertain. The CDR3 loop spans 16 amino acids. Per germline, CDR1 MNHEY and CDR2 SMNVEV (reference sequence). The V and J ends lost 0 bases and 0 bases respectively, with 11 bases between them.

V is TRBV6-6 and J is TRBJ2-7; unclear D gene. With 8 bases removed from V and 6 bases from J, the gap between germline ends came to 17 bases. The CDR3 spans 13 residues. CDR1 and CDR2 (germline): MNHNY, SVGAGI (reference sequence). The DNA for the CDR3 is TGTGCCAGCTCCCACGCCCCCGGTCCCGAGCAGTACTTC. Its protein is CASSHAPGPEQYF.

This clone was seen once. This sample also contains other DNA sequences that code for the same CDR3. This chain uses TRBV5-1 with TRBJ1-5, with no clear D. The CDR3 contains 14 residues. In germline, CDR1 is SGHRS, CDR2 YFSETQ. The germline V and J ends were trimmed by 0 bases and 6 bases, with 10 bases remaining between them. CDR3 sequence (DNA): TGCGCCAGCAGCTTGGGGGGTCCAGGTCAGCCCCAGCATTTT. Translating gives CASSLGGPGQPQHF.

The genes are TRBV6-5 and TRBJ2-2, with no clear D. CDR3 length: 13 residues. The germline gives CDR1 MNHEY, CDR2 SVGAGI. V lost 6 bases, J lost 4 bases, and 9 bases lay in between. The CDR3 is CASRAITTGELFF. CDR3 sequence (DNA): TGTGCCAGCAGGGCGATCACCACCGGGGAGCTGTTTTTT.

The chain combines TRBV7-2 with TRBJ1-5; D gene ambiguous. The CDR3 has 13 residues. V was clipped by 5 bases and J by 1 base, with 6 bases between them. CDR1 and CDR2 (germline): SGHTA, FQGNSA. The CDR3 reads CASSRSSNQPQHF. CDR3 DNA sequence: TGTGCCAGCAGCCGGTCGAGCAATCAGCCCCAGCATTTT. Using reference TRBV7-2 and TRBJ1-5 for the parts outside the CDR3, the full variable domain is GAGVSQSPSNKVTEKGKDVELRCDPISGHTALYWYRQSLGQGLEFLIYFQGNSAPDKSGLPSDRFSAERTGGSVSTLTIQRTQQEDSAVYLCASSRSSNQPQHFGDGTRLSIL.

V usage is TRBV5-4 and J usage is TRBJ2-7, with 8 positions matching TRBD2. V was clipped by 2 bases and J by 3 bases; unmatched bases: 16. Germline V CDR1 and CDR2: SGHNT, YYREEE (reference sequence). The CDR3 runs 18 residues. CDR3 nucleotide sequence: TGTGCCAGCAGCTTCGGGCCATCCGGGACTAGTCTAATCTACGAGCAGTACTTC. This sequence encodes CASSFGPSGTSLIYEQYF. Full variable domain (remainder filled in from reference TRBV5-4 and TRBJ2-7): ETGVTQSPTHLIKTRGQQVTLRCSSQSGHNTVSWYQQALGQGPQFIFQYYREEENGRGNFPPRFSGLQFPNYSSELNVNALELDDSALYLCASSFGPSGTSLIYEQYFGPGTRLTVT.

This clone was detected only once. The chain links TRBV7-3 to TRBJ1-1; D gene uncertain. V lost 0 bases, J lost 0 bases, and 11 bases lay in between. The germline gives CDR1 SGHTA, CDR2 FQGTGA. The CDR3 extends over 16 amino acids. The CDR3 coding sequence is TGTGCCAGCAGCTTAACGGCTGGGCGCATGAACACTGAAGCTTTCTTT. Translating gives CASSLTAGRMNTEAFF. The variable domain in full, with the rest retrieved from reference TRBV7-3 and TRBJ1-1, is GAGVSQTPSNKVTEKGKYVELRCDPISGHTALYWYRQSLGQGPEFLIYFQGTGAADDSGLPNDRFFAVRPEGSVSTLKIQRTERGDSAVYLCASSLTAGRMNTEAFFGQGTRLTVV.

This clone was seen once. Other nucleotide sequences from this sample produce the same CDR3. This sequence joins TRBV4-1 and TRBJ1-1; the D is unclear. In germline, CDR1 is MGHRA, CDR2 YSYEKL. Deletions cut 0 bases from V and 1 base from J, with 6 bases between. The CDR3 sequence is 14 residues long. The CDR3 DNA reads TGCGCCAGCAGCCAAGACCTGGGGAACACTGAAGCTTTCTTT. Its protein is CASSQDLGNTEAFF.

The chain links TRBV7-3 to TRBJ2-7; a weak D match, TRBD2 (5 bases). Germline CDR1 and CDR2: SGHTA and FQGTGA. Trimming shortened V by 0 bases and J by 3 bases, and 12 bases separated the two germline ends. This CDR3 contains 15 residues. The chain's CDR3 is CASSLTVGVGYEQYF. As DNA, the CDR3 is TGTGCCAGCAGCTTAACCGTGGGAGTGGGCTACGAGCAGTACTTC.

The rearrangement uses TRBV4-2 and TRBJ2-5; the D gene is possibly TRBD1 (6 bases). The V end lost 1 base, the J end lost 2 bases, and 11 bases lay between the germline ends. The CDR3 contains 15 residues. Germline values: CDR1 LGHNA, CDR2 YNFKEQ. The CDR3 sequence: CASSQGGQDQETQYF. CDR3 coding DNA: TGTGCCAGCAGCCAAGGGGGGCAGGATCAAGAGACCCAGTACTTC.

The chain is built from TRBV11-3 and TRBJ2-2; TRBD2 matches at 7 bases. CDR3 length: 18 amino acids. V shed 5 bases, J shed 4 bases, and the junction held 16 bases outside the gene matches. Germline V gene sequence: CDR1 SGHNT, CDR2 YENEEA. The CDR3 nucleotides read TGTGCCAGCAGCCTGACCTTCCTAGCGGTCGGGGGCACCGGGGAGCTGTTTTTT. The encoded protein is CASSLTFLAVGGTGELFF.

The V gene is TRBV28, the J gene TRBJ2-2; tentative D call: TRBD1 (6 bases). The CDR3 totals 15 residues. Germline values: CDR1 MDHEN, CDR2 SYDVKM. Trimming shortened V by 7 bases and J by 1 base, and 13 bases separated the two germline ends. This CDR3 reads CASIYGRGNTGELFF. The CDR3 bases are TGTGCCAGCATTTACGGCAGGGGGAACACCGGGGAGCTGTTTTTT. The variable domain in full, with the rest retrieved from reference TRBV28 and TRBJ2-2, is DVKVTQSSRYLVKRTGEKVFLECVQDMDHENMFWYRQDPGLGLRLIYFSYDVKMKEKGDIPEGYSVSREKKERFSLILESASTNQTSMYLCASIYGRGNTGELFFGEGSRLTVL.

The chain recombines TRBV19 with TRBJ1-1; D possibly corresponds to TRBD1 (6 bases). CDR3 length: 15 amino acids. Trimming removed 7 bases at V and 3 bases at J, with 18 bases between. Germline CDR1 LNHDA, CDR2 SQIVND (reference sequence). CDR3 sequence reads: CASISHRAQDTEAFF. In DNA, the CDR3 is TGTGCCAGTATCTCACACAGGGCCCAGGACACTGAAGCTTTCTTT.

CDR3 in amino acids: CASSPRLMITRAEAFF. For the CDR3, the DNA is TGTGCCAGCTCACCCCGACTGATGATAACGAGGGCTGAAGCTTTCTTT. The rearrangement uses TRBV18 and TRBJ1-1; D unclear. Germline CDR1 is KGHSH and CDR2 is LQKENI. Trimming took off 3 bases at V and 6 bases at J, with 20 bases between the two ends. CDR3 length equals 16 residues. Supplemented by reference TRBV18 and TRBJ1-1, the full variable domain reads NAGVMQNPRHLVRRRGQEARLRCSPMKGHSHVYWYRQLPEEGLKFMVYLQKENIIDESGMPKERFSAEFPKEGPSILRIQQVVRGDSAAYFCASSPRLMITRAEAFFGQGTRLTVV.

With respect to this clone: Different DNA sequences within this sample yield the same CDR3. The V and J genes are TRBV5-6 and TRBJ2-6, with D unclear. This CDR3 has 16 residues. The V gene lost 0 bases and the J gene lost 0 bases, with 7 bases spanning the gap. Germline CDR1 and CDR2: SGHDT and YYEEEE. The CDR3 sequence: CASSLGSGSGANVLTF. The CDR3 DNA follows: TGTGCCAGCAGCTTGGGGTCGGGCTCTGGGGCCAACGTCCTGACTTTC.

The rearrangement links TRBV6-5 to TRBJ2-7; a possible D gene is TRBD1 (6 bases). The V gene lost 0 bases and the J gene lost 3 bases, with 12 bases spanning the gap. The germline CDR1 and CDR2 sequences are MNHEY and SVGAGI. The CDR3 has 15 amino acids. In DNA form, the CDR3 reads TGTGCCAGCAGTTACTCCGGGACATCCCTCTACGAGCAGTACTTC. It encodes CASSYSGTSLYEQYF.